This T cell receptor beta chain was observed in a study of lymphopenia after photon versus proton radiotherapy. The CDR3 extends over 15 amino acids. Per germline, CDR1 SNHLY and CDR2 FYNNEI. The V and J ends lost 1 base and 1 base respectively, with 8 bases between them. Assay used: immunoSEQ multiplex PCR; TCRdb lists only in-frame clones, some missing. This repertoire shows around 42,000 clones, 85% found once; its top ten account for 2.2%. For this clone: The antigen is unknown.

Study results and limitations: Post-nadir diversity loss with photons came from oligoclonal expansion, particularly CD8+ Temra cells. In patients who died, overall survival fell as post-nadir TCR diversity dropped more. Photon-treated patients lost naive T cells and TCR diversity; proton-treated stayed stable.

The chain joins TRBV2 to TRBJ1-5; D is possibly TRBD1 (5 bases). Here the sequenced sample was peripheral blood, taken from a patient treated with photon-based radiotherapy. This clonotype was obtained from a man aged 40-49 years with gastric cancer. The CDR3 region has the DNA TGTGCCAGCAGTGAAGATTGGGGGAGCAATCAGCCCCAGCATTTT. Translated, it gives CASSEDWGSNQPQHF. The full variable domain, rest sourced from reference TRBV2 and TRBJ1-5, is EPEVTQTPSHQVTQMGQEVILRCVPISNHLYFYWYRQILGQKVEFLVSFYNNEISEKSEIFDDQFSVERPDGSNFTLKIRSTKLEDSAMYFCASSEDWGSNQPQHFGDGTRLSIL.